Detailed here is one T cell receptor beta chain. The V and J ends lost 6 bases and 4 bases respectively, with 12 bases between them. Per the germline V gene, CDR1 is KGHDR and CDR2 is SFDVKD. The CDR3 is 14 residues long. This sample was included in a study of blood T cells in healthy people across ages. Primers used in a second PCR of about 6 to 11 cycles were a sample-barcoded 5' primer and a J-beta primer mix. TCRdb recomputed calls from the 5' RACE reads with MiXCR, one row per CDR3 protein. The profile shows about 780,000 distinct CDR3 sequences, around 62% of them singletons. The chain combines TRBV24-1 with TRBJ2-1, with D hard to call. Sequenced material: blood. This clonotype was sampled from a man aged 25 to 45 in good health. The CDR3 is CATSSWEKYNEQFF. CDR3 DNA: TGTGCCACCAGTTCTTGGGAAAAGTACAATGAGCAGTTCTTC.